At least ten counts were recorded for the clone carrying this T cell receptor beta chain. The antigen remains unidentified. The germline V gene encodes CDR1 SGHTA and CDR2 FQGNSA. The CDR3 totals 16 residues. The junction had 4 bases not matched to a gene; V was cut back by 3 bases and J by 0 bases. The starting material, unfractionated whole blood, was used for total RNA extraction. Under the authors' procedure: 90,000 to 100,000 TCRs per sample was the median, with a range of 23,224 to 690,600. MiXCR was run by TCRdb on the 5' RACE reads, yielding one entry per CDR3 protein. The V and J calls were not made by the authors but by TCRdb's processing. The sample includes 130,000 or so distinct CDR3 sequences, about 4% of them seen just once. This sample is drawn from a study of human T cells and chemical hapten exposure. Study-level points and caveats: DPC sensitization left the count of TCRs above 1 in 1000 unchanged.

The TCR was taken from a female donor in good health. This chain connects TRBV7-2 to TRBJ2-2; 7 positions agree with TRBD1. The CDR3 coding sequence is TGTGCCAGCAGCTTTAACAGGGGCCCGAACACCGGGGAGCTGTTTTTT. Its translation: CASSFNRGPNTGELFF.